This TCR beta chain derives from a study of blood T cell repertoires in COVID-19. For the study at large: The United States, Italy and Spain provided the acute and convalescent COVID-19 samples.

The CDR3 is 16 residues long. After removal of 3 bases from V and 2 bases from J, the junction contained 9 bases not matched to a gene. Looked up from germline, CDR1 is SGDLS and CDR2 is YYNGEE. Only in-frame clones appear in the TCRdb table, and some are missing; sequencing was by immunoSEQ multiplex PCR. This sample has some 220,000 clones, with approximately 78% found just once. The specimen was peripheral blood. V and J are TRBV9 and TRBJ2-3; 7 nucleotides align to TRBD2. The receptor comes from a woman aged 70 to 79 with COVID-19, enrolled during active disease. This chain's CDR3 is CASSARNGGTTDTQYF. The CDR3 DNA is TGTGCCAGCAGCGCCCGGAACGGGGGGACCACAGATACGCAGTATTTT.